A selection of T cell receptor beta chains follows, all from one sample in a study of regulatory T cells in long-lasting Graves disease. TCRdb re-analysed the multiplex PCR reads in MiXCR, keeping a single row per CDR3 protein. The sample carries some 410,000 distinct CDR3 sequences, 16% recorded once. The same data also went into a second study, on T cells in Graves' hyperthyroidism and ophthalmopathy.

Here the sequenced sample was peripheral blood mononuclear cells (PBMCs), taken at new diagnosis, from a patient treated with antithyroid drugs. The receptors stem from a woman aged 25-40 years with Graves disease. Both conserved end residues are trimmed from each CDR3. The order of the fields is clone size, V gene, J gene, CDR3 protein. Clone size, where shown, is once, few, many, or a class for clones that have expanded.

>-|TRBV7-6|TRBJ1-4
ASSGSRGASKKLF
>-|TRBV6-1|TRBJ2-1
ASWDRGFGEQF
>-|TRBV28|TRBJ2-1
ASSLFAGLAPYNEQF
>-|TRBV6-1|-
ASSNDRVEETQY
>many|TRBV27|TRBJ1-1
ASSLTGVVMTEAF
>many|TRBV30|TRBJ2-1
AWSEVLADYNEQF
>many|TRBV6-2/TRBV6-3|TRBJ2-3
ASSYRQGITDTQY
>many|TRBV18|TRBJ1-3
ASSPQQGVGNTIY
>many|TRBV4-2|TRBJ2-5
ASSQGSRAGVGETQY
>once|TRBV9|TRBJ2-1
ASSGGLAGENNEQF
>-|TRBV29-1|TRBJ2-1
SVEDTSGSFYEQF
>many|TRBV5-5|TRBJ1-1
ASSFPGHYTEAF
>-|TRBV19|TRBJ2-7
AQVESSTYEQY
>-|TRBV7-8|TRBJ1-4
ASSPRIRTVRGEKLF
>-|TRBV4-1|TRBJ1-5
ASSGRDGPYQPQH
>few|TRBV19|TRBJ2-6
ASSIRTSMGSGANVLT
>few|TRBV29-1|TRBJ1-2
SALGFGGYT
>few|TRBV2|TRBJ2-5
ASSEESQAGQETQY
>few|TRBV19|TRBJ1-1
ASKVGNTEAF
>many|TRBV7-2|TRBJ2-3
ASSAGERGGTQY
>many|TRBV6-2/TRBV6-3|TRBJ2-5
ASNWDSNRETQY
>many|TRBV27|TRBJ2-1
ASSWGLGSYNEQF
>many|TRBV7-2|TRBJ2-7
ASSLLGDEQY
>many|TRBV12-3/TRBV12-4|TRBJ1-2
ASSTNGDYGYT
>many|TRBV11-2|TRBJ2-7
ASGYYEQY
>many|TRBV5-1|TRBJ1-2
ASSPMDRKNYGYT
>-|TRBV7-8|TRBJ2-4
ASSLSPGAEAKNIQY
>many|TRBV2|TRBJ2-1
ASSEGEGYYNEQF
>few|TRBV19|TRBJ2-1
ASSISGRAGNEQF
>many|TRBV4-1|TRBJ2-5
ASSQGDRGETQY
>few|TRBV10-2|TRBJ1-5
ASSVTGENQPQH
>many|TRBV7-3|TRBJ2-1
ASSPVWSGPYNEQF
>many|TRBV28|TRBJ1-5
ASSEWRENQPQH
>-|TRBV20-1|TRBJ2-1
SASVASGGYEQF
>many|TRBV11-2|TRBJ1-4
ASSLDNTDLANEKLF
>many|TRBV7-3|TRBJ1-1
ASSPQGRSTEAF
>many|TRBV28|TRBJ2-7
ASIGGHLSYEQY
>few|TRBV6-9|TRBJ2-3
ASSSTGASLHTQY
>many|TRBV6-1|TRBJ1-2
ASRLDRVSWGYT
>many|TRBV12-3/TRBV12-4|TRBJ2-3
ASSLAFGLAGGSSTDTQY
>many|TRBV28|TRBJ2-5
ASSLAGLQETQY
>many|TRBV7-9|TRBJ2-1
ASSIWTSGNYNEQF
>few|TRBV20-1|TRBJ1-1
SAVPGNPIEAF
>many|TRBV7-9|TRBJ2-5
ASSDRRREETQY
>many|TRBV9|TRBJ1-1
ASSVDGILNTEAF
>-|TRBV28|TRBJ2-3
ASSPGLAGGDDTQY
>many|TRBV11-2|TRBJ2-7
ASSIPYYEQY
>-|TRBV4-3|TRBJ2-7
ASSQRLAEDAYEQY
>few|TRBV6-2/TRBV6-3|TRBJ2-7
ASSFLQGRSYEQY
>many|TRBV6-1|TRBJ2-3
ASRQPARDTQY
>many|TRBV6-1|TRBJ2-7
ASTRGTASYEQY
>many|TRBV12-3/TRBV12-4|TRBJ1-1
ASRDAVTEAF
>many|TRBV3-1|TRBJ2-7
ASSQSSGSSYEQY